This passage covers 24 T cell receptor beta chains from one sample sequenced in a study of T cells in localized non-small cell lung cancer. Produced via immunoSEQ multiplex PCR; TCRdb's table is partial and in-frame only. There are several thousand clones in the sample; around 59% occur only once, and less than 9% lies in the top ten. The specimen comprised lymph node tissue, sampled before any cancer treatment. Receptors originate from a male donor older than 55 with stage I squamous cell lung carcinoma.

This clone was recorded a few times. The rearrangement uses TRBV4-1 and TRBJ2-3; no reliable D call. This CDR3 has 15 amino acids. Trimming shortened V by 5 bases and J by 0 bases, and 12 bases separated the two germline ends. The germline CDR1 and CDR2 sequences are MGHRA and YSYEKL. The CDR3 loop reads CASSKAHGSTDTQYF. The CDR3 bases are TGCGCCAGCAGCAAAGCACATGGAAGCACAGATACGCAGTATTTT.

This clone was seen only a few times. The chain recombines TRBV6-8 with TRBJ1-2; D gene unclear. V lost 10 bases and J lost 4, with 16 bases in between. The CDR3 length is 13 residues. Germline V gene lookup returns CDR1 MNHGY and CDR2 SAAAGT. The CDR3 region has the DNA TGTGCCACCACGACGGCTCTCAGCTATGGCTACACCTTC. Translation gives CATTTALSYGYTF.

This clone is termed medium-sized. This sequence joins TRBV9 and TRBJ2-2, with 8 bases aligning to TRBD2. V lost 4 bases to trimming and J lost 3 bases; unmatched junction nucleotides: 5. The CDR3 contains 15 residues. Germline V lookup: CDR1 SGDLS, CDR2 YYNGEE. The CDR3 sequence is CASSPRLAHTGELFF. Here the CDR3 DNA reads TGTGCCAGCAGCCCCCGACTAGCGCACACCGGGGAGCTGTTTTTT.

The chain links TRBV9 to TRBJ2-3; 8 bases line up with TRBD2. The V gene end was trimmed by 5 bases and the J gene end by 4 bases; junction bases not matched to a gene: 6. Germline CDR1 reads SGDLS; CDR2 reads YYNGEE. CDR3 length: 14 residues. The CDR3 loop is CASSHPGLADTQYF. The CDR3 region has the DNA TGTGCCAGCAGTCACCCGGGACTAGCAGATACGCAGTATTTT.

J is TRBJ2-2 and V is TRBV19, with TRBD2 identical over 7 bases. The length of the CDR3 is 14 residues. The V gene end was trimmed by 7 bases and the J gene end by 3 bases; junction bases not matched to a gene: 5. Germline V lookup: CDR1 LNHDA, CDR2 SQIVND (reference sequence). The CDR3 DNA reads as TGTGCCAGTAATCGCGGGAGAGACACCGGGGAGCTGTTTTTT. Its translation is CASNRGRDTGELFF.

CDR3 region: CAWTDRGDTEAFF. Here the CDR3 DNA reads TGTGCCTGGACCGACAGGGGAGACACTGAAGCTTTCTTT. The chain couples TRBV30 to TRBJ1-1; 8 positions match TRBD1. After removal of 4 bases from V and 3 bases from J, the junction contained 4 bases not matched to a gene. There are 13 residues in the CDR3. The germline V gene encodes CDR1 GTSNPN and CDR2 SVGIG (reference sequence).

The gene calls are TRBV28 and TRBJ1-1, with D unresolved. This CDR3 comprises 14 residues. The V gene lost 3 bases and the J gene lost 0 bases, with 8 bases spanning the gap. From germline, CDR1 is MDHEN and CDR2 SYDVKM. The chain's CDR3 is CASSFPVMNTEAFF. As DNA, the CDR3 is TGTGCCAGCAGTTTTCCGGTGATGAACACTGAAGCTTTCTTT.

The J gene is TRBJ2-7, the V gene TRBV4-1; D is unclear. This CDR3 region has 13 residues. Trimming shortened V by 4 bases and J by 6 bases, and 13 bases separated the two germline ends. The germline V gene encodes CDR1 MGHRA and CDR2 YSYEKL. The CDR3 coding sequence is TGCGCCAGCAGCCCGACTGTAGCACCCGAGCAGTACTTC. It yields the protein CASSPTVAPEQYF.

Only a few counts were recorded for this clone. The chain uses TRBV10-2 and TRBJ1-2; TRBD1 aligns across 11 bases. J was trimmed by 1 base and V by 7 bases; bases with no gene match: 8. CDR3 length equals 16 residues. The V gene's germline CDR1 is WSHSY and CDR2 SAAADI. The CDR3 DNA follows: TGCGCCAGCATGGGGACAGGGGGGATTTTTAACTATGGCTACACCTTC. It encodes CASMGTGGIFNYGYTF.

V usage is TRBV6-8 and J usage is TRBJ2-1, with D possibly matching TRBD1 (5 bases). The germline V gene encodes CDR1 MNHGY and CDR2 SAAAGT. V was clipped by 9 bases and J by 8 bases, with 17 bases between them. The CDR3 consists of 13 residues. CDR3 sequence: CASSEQVNYEQFF. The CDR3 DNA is TGTGCCAGTTCGGAACAGGTTAATTATGAGCAGTTCTTC.

CDR3 sequence: CSVSGLAKNEQFF. CDR3 nucleotide sequence: TGCAGCGTTTCCGGACTAGCGAAAAATGAGCAGTTCTTC. The rearrangement uses TRBV29-1 and TRBJ2-1, with 9 bases lining up with TRBD2. The CDR3 contains 13 residues. The germline gives CDR1 SQVTM, CDR2 ANQGSEA. V lost 5 bases to trimming and J lost 7 bases; unmatched junction nucleotides: 6.

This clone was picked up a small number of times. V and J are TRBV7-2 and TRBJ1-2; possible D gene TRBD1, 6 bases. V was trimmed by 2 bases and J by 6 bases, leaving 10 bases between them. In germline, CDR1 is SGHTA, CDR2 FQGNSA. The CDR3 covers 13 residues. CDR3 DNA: TGTGCCAGCAGCTTAAGCAGGGGCGATGGCTACACCTTC. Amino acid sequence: CASSLSRGDGYTF.

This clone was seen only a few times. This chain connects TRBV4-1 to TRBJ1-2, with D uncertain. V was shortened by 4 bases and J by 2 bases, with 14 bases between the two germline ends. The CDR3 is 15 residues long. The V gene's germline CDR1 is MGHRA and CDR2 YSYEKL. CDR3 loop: CASSPGGSLNYGYTF. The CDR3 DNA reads TGCGCCAGCAGCCCCGGTGGCAGTTTGAACTATGGCTACACCTTC.

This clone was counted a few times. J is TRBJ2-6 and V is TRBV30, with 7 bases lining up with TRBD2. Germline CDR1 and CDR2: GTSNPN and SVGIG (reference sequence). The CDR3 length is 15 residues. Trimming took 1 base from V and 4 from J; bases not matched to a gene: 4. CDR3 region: CAWSGAGDGANVLTF. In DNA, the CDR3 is TGTGCCTGGAGTGGGGCGGGGGACGGGGCCAACGTCCTGACTTTC.

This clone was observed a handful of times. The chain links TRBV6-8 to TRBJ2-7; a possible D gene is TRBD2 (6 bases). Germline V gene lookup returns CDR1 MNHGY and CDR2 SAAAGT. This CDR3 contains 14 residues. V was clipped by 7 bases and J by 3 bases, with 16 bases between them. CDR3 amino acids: CASTVAGLSYEQYF. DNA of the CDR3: TGTGCCAGCACCGTTGCGGGACTCAGCTACGAGCAGTACTTC.

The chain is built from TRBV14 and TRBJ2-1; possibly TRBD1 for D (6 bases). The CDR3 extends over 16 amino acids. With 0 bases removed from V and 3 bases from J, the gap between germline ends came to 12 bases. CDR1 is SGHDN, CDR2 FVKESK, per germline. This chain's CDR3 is CASSQDGTNLYNEQFF. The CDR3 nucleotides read TGTGCCAGCAGCCAAGATGGGACAAATCTCTACAATGAGCAGTTCTTC.

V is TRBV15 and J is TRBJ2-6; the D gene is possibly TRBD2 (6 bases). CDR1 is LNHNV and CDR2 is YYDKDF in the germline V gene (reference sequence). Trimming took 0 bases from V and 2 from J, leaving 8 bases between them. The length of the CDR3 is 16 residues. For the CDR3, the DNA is TGTGCCACCAGCAGAGATGGCGGGGCTGGGGCCAACGTCCTGACTTTC. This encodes CATSRDGGAGANVLTF.

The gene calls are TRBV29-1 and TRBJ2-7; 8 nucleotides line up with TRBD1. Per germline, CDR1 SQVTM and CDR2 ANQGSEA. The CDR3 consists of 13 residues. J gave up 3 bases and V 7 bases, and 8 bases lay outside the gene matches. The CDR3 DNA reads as TGCAGCGCAACGGGACAGGCCATCTACGAGCAGTACTTC. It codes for CSATGQAIYEQYF.

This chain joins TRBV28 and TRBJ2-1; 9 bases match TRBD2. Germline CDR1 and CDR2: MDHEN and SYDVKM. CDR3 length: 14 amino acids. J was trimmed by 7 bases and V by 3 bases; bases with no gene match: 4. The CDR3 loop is CASSFSGSKNEQFF. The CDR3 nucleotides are TGTGCCAGCAGTTTTAGCGGGAGCAAGAATGAGCAGTTCTTC.

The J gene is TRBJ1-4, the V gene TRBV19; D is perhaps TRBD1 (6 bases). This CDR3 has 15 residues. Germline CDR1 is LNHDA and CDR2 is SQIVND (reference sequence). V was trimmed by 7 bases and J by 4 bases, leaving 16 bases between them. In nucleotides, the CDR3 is TGTGCCAGTAAACCGGTGGGGGGCCGTAATGAAAAACTGTTTTTT. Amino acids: CASKPVGGRNEKLFF.

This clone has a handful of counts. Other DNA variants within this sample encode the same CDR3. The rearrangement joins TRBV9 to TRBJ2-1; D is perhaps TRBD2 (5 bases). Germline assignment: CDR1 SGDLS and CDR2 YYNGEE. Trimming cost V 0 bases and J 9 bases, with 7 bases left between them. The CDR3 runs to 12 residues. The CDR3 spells CASSVAEGEQFF. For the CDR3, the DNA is TGTGCCAGCAGCGTAGCAGAGGGTGAGCAGTTCTTC.

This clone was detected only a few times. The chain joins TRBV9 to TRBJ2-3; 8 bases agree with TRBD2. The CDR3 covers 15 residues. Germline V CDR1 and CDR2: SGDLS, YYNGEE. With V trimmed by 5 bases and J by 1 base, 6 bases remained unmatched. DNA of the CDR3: TGTGCCAGCAGTCCTGGGACTAGGGGCACAGATACGCAGTATTTT. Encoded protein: CASSPGTRGTDTQYF.

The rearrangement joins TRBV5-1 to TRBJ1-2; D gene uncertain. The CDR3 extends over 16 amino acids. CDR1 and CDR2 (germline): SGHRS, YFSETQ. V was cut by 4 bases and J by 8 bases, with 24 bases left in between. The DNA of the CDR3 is TGCGCCAGCAGCCCGGCGGGTGCCGGACTTCAGTCGGGCTACACCTTC. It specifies CASSPAGAGLQSGYTF.

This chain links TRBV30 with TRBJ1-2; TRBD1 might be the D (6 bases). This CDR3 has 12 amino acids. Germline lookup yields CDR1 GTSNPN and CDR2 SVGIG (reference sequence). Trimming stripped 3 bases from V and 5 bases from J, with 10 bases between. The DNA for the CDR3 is TGTGCCTGGAGCGTGGGGGCGTATGGCTACACCTTC. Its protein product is CAWSVGAYGYTF.